This T cell receptor beta chain emerged from a study of T cell changes during pregnancy in multiple sclerosis. Only in-frame clones appear in the TCRdb table, and some are missing; sequencing was by immunoSEQ multiplex PCR. The sample includes roughly 30,000 clones, 70% to 90% seen only once; the top ten take roughly 8.5%. The CDR3 sequence is 14 residues long. The ends lost 4 bases at V and 8 bases at J; junction bases unmatched: 6. The germline gives CDR1 LGHNA, CDR2 YSLEER. Of note for this clone: Additional DNA sequences in this sample encode the identical CDR3.

The origin of this receptor is a female donor with multiple sclerosis, enrolled in a pregnancy study. The material sequenced was CD8+ T cells from peripheral blood mononuclear cells, taken after pregnancy. This rearrangement joins TRBV4-3 to TRBJ1-2; TRBD1 matches 11 bases. CDR3 nucleotide sequence: TGCGCCAGCAGCCCGGACAGGGGGCGCGACGGCTACACCTTC. Amino acid sequence: CASSPDRGRDGYTF.